Below are 21 T cell receptor beta chains sequenced from a single sample in a study of blood T cell repertoires in COVID-19. The assay was immunoSEQ multiplex PCR, and TCRdb's table has in-frame clones only and misses some. The sample has approximately 250,000 clones; 91% are singletons. Sequencing was done on a sample of PBMCs or T cells enriched from blood (not recorded which). Receptors were obtained from a man between 40 and 49 years old who had been exposed to COVID-19.

The rearrangement joins TRBV28 to TRBJ2-7, with D maybe TRBD1 (5 bases). The CDR3 consists of 16 residues. Germline CDR1 reads MDHEN; CDR2 reads SYDVKM. The V gene lost 2 bases and the J gene lost 3 bases, with 17 bases spanning the gap. The CDR3 sequence: CASSLIPGRLRYEQYF. In DNA, the CDR3 is TGTGCCAGCAGTTTAATCCCAGGGCGCCTTCGCTACGAGCAGTACTTC.

This sequence joins TRBV30 and TRBJ2-7; TRBD2 aligns across 9 bases. J lost 3 bases, V lost 1 base, and 4 bases had no gene match. The CDR3 has 14 amino acids. From germline, CDR1 is GTSNPN and CDR2 SVGIG (reference sequence). The CDR3 is CAWSGLAAYYEQYF. Written as DNA, the CDR3 is TGTGCCTGGAGTGGACTAGCGGCTTACTACGAGCAGTACTTC.

This sequence joins TRBV18 and TRBJ2-7, with a possible D match to TRBD1 (5 bases). Trimming removed 3 bases from V and 3 bases from J, with 9 bases in between. CDR1 is KGHSH, CDR2 LQKENI, per germline. The CDR3 is 13 residues long. CDR3 amino acids: CASSPAGLYEQYF. CDR3 nucleotide sequence: TGTGCCAGCTCACCTGCAGGGCTCTACGAGCAGTACTTC.

The chain recombines TRBV5-1 with TRBJ2-2; D call uncertain. Germline lookup yields CDR1 SGHRS and CDR2 YFSETQ. Trimming pared 4 bases from V and 0 bases from J, leaving 10 bases between. This CDR3 region has 15 residues. CDR3 sequence: CASSPSRTNTGELFF. The CDR3 coding sequence is TGCGCCAGCAGCCCCTCGAGAACGAACACCGGGGAGCTGTTTTTT. Supplemented by reference TRBV5-1 and TRBJ2-2, the full variable domain reads KAGVTQTPRYLIKTRGQQVTLSCSPISGHRSVSWYQQTPGQGLQFLFEYFSETQRNKGNFPGRFSGRQFSNSRSEMNVSTLELGDSALYLCASSPSRTNTGELFFGEGSRLTVL.

This chain joins TRBV5-1 and TRBJ2-6; D might be TRBD1 (6 bases). The CDR3 runs to 16 residues. In germline, CDR1 is SGHRS, CDR2 YFSETQ. V lost 4 bases to trimming and J lost 4 bases, with 15 bases between them. This chain's CDR3 is CASSPPQGSGANVLTF. DNA of the CDR3: TGCGCCAGCAGCCCACCTCAGGGGTCCGGGGCCAACGTCCTGACTTTC.

V is TRBV4-2 and J is TRBJ2-5; 7 bases fit TRBD2. This CDR3 is 17 amino acids long. Looked up from germline, CDR1 is LGHNA and CDR2 is YNFKEQ. V trimming: 0 bases; J trimming: 2 bases; junction bases outside the gene matches: 9. CDR3 in amino acids: CASSQEYRGEGQETQYF. CDR3 bases: TGTGCCAGCAGCCAAGAGTATCGGGGGGAAGGACAAGAGACCCAGTACTTC.

This chain connects TRBV5-1 to TRBJ2-7, with D tentatively TRBD2 (5 bases). V gave up 3 bases and J gave up 3 bases, with 19 bases separating them. The germline gives CDR1 SGHRS, CDR2 YFSETQ. The length of the CDR3 is 16 residues. This CDR3 is CASSWASGRELYEQYF. The CDR3 nucleotides are TGCGCCAGCAGCTGGGCCTCGGGGAGAGAGCTCTACGAGCAGTACTTC.

The count of this clone is one. V is TRBV6-5 and J is TRBJ1-1; TRBD1 agrees at 7 bases. CDR3 length equals 14 residues. V lost 0 bases, J lost 5 bases, and 3 bases stayed unmatched. Germline CDR1 and CDR2: MNHEY and SVGAGI. CDR3 DNA sequence: TGTGCCAGCAGTTACTCGGGACAGCTGACTGAAGCTTTCTTT. This codes for CASSYSGQLTEAFF.

The V gene is TRBV24-1, the J gene TRBJ1-5, with TRBD1 identical over 7 bases. The germline V gene encodes CDR1 KGHDR and CDR2 SFDVKD. V lost 2 bases, J lost 2 bases, and 8 bases stayed unmatched. This CDR3 spans 17 amino acids. The CDR3 spells CATSDSKTGSGNQPQHF. CDR3 nucleotide sequence: TGTGCCACCAGTGATTCTAAGACAGGGTCGGGCAATCAGCCCCAGCATTTT.

This clone has a single count. The CDR3 protein is CASSPRLTDEQFF. Here the CDR3 DNA reads TGTGCCAGCAGCCCAAGGTTGACAGATGAGCAGTTCTTC. The V call is TRBV7-2, the J call TRBJ2-1, with D tentatively TRBD1 (5 bases). Trimming took 5 bases from V and 8 from J, leaving 13 bases between them. CDR3 length equals 13 residues. Germline V lookup: CDR1 SGHTA, CDR2 FQGNSA.

J is TRBJ1-2 and V is TRBV6-2 or TRBV6-3; D unclear. Germline CDR1 reads MNHEY; CDR2 reads SVGEGT. Trimming pared 0 bases from V and 7 bases from J, leaving 3 bases between. This CDR3 is 11 amino acids long. CDR3 nucleotide sequence: TGTGCCAGCAGTTACTCGAGTGGCTACACCTTC. This gives the protein CASSYSSGYTF.

The chain joins TRBV5-1 to TRBJ2-2, with D maybe TRBD1 (6 bases). V dropped 1 base and J dropped 1 base, with 11 bases sitting between them. CDR1 SGHRS and CDR2 YFSETQ come from the germline V gene. This CDR3 comprises 16 residues. CDR3 loop: CASSLPRDMNTGELFF. The DNA for the CDR3 is TGCGCCAGCAGCTTGCCCCGGGACATGAACACCGGGGAGCTGTTTTTT.

CDR3 region: CSVEDPRGGGTQYF. CDR3 sequence (DNA): TGCAGCGTTGAAGATCCGCGGGGCGGTGGTACGCAGTATTTT. V and J are TRBV29-1 and TRBJ2-3; TRBD2 might be the D (6 bases). V lost 0 bases, J lost 8 bases, and 15 bases lay in between. Per germline, CDR1 SQVTM and CDR2 ANQGSEA. The CDR3 runs 14 residues.

The J gene is TRBJ2-7, the V gene TRBV21-1; TRBD1, the D gene given by the table, was not confirmed from the DNA. TRBV21-1 has pseudogene status. The CDR3 covers 18 residues. The CDR3 protein is CASSSKDHTAFNTYEQYF. Written as DNA, the CDR3 is TGTGCCAGCAGCTCAAAAGATCATACAGCCTTCAACACATACGAGCAGTACTTC.

The gene calls are TRBV11-1 and TRBJ2-4; D is possibly TRBD1 (5 bases). The germline CDR1 and CDR2 sequences are SGHAT and FQDESV (reference sequence). The CDR3 loop spans 14 amino acids. Deletions cut 3 bases from V and 5 bases from J, with 11 bases between. The CDR3 bases are TGTGCCAGCAGCTTGGGGCGGAGCCAAAACATTCAGTACTTC. This encodes CASSLGRSQNIQYF.

J is TRBJ1-2 and V is TRBV24-1; 10 nucleotides agree with TRBD1. The CDR3 has 15 amino acids. Per the germline V gene, CDR1 is KGHDR and CDR2 is SFDVKD. The ends lost 7 bases at V and 1 base at J; junction bases unmatched: 5. The CDR3 loop reads CATSAGTGDNYGYTF. The DNA of the CDR3 is TGTGCCACCAGCGCAGGGACAGGGGATAACTATGGCTACACCTTC.

This rearrangement joins TRBV28 to TRBJ2-5; 9 bases map to TRBD1. Germline V gene data show CDR1 as MDHEN and CDR2 as SYDVKM. J was trimmed by 4 bases and V by 1 base; bases with no gene match: 4. The CDR3 length is 15 residues. The CDR3, as DNA: TGTGCCAGCAGTTTATATAGGACAGGGGTAGAGACCCAGTACTTC. It yields the protein CASSLYRTGVETQYF.

The V gene is TRBV12-5, the J gene TRBJ2-7; TRBD2 might be the D (6 bases). Germline CDR1 and CDR2: LGHNT and FRNRAP. The CDR3 sequence is 12 residues long. CDR3 sequence (DNA): TGTGCCTCAGCTCGGGGGATCTACGAGCAGTACTTC. This encodes CASARGIYEQYF.

The V call is TRBV19, the J call TRBJ2-1; 12 nucleotides align to TRBD2. The CDR3 is made up of 15 amino acids. Germline CDR1 LNHDA, CDR2 SQIVND (reference sequence). After removal of 3 bases from V and 5 bases from J, the junction contained 2 bases not matched to a gene. CDR3 in amino acids: CASSMGLAGNNEQFF. The CDR3 DNA follows: TGTGCCAGTAGTATGGGACTAGCGGGCAACAATGAGCAGTTCTTC.

The J gene is TRBJ1-1, the V gene TRBV11-1; 8 bases fit TRBD1. V shed 5 bases, J shed 2 bases, and the junction held 7 bases outside the gene matches. This CDR3 has 15 amino acids. Germline-derived CDR1 and CDR2 are SGHAT and FQDESV (reference sequence). The CDR3 DNA follows: TGTGCCAGCAGCGCCAAACAGGGGGTAAACACTGAAGCTTTCTTT. Translated: CASSAKQGVNTEAFF.

The V gene is TRBV19, the J gene TRBJ2-2; 11 bases agree with TRBD2. The CDR3 runs to 16 residues. Unmatched junction bases numbered 7, after V lost 3 bases and J lost 7 bases. Germline V gene lookup returns CDR1 LNHDA and CDR2 SQIVND (reference sequence). The CDR3 region is CASSMVAGGPSGELFF. CDR3 bases: TGTGCCAGTAGTATGGTAGCGGGAGGGCCCAGCGGGGAGCTGTTTTTT.